Below are 19 T cell receptor beta chains sequenced from a single sample in a study of blood T cell repertoires in COVID-19. Assay used: immunoSEQ multiplex PCR; TCRdb lists only in-frame clones, some missing. The profile shows about 110,000 clones, 80% to 90% of them singletons. Material: peripheral blood. Receptors originate from a woman aged 45-65 years with acute or convalescent COVID-19.

The J gene is TRBJ2-1, the V gene TRBV7-2; 7 bases align to TRBD2. The CDR3 has 14 residues. The ends lost 0 bases at V and 4 bases at J; junction bases unmatched: 0. Germline loops: CDR1 SGHTA, CDR2 FQGNSA. In nucleotides, the CDR3 is TGTGCCAGCAGCTTAGCGGGAGGGTACAATGAGCAGTTCTTC. Protein: CASSLAGGYNEQFF.

This sequence joins TRBV2 and TRBJ2-3; TRBD2 agrees at 13 bases. V trimming: 4 bases; J trimming: 5 bases; junction bases outside the gene matches: 3. Germline V gives CDR1 SNHLY, CDR2 FYNNEI. This CDR3 is 15 amino acids long. This chain's CDR3 is CASSGLAGGVDTQYF. The CDR3 DNA follows: TGTGCCAGCAGTGGACTAGCGGGGGGTGTAGATACGCAGTATTTT.

The rearrangement uses TRBV27 and TRBJ1-4, with no clear D. This CDR3 is built from 15 residues. The germline V gene has CDR1 MNHEY and CDR2 SMNVEV (reference sequence). Trimming cost V 5 bases and J 8 bases, with 18 bases left between them. The CDR3 spells CASSLRPDRGEKLFF. The CDR3 DNA reads as TGTGCCAGCAGTCTCCGGCCAGATCGAGGAGAAAAACTGTTTTTT.

This clone was recorded only once. The rearrangement uses TRBV7-3 and TRBJ2-3, with D perhaps TRBD1 (5 bases). This CDR3 spans 15 amino acids. Germline V gene sequence: CDR1 SGHTA, CDR2 FQGTGA. V was cut by 1 base and J by 1 base, with 9 bases left in between. CDR3 sequence reads: CASSLNSRGTDTQYF. The CDR3, as DNA: TGTGCCAGCAGCTTAAACAGCAGGGGCACAGATACGCAGTATTTT.

The V call is TRBV28, the J call TRBJ2-7; the match to TRBD1 covers 10 bases. The junction had 8 bases not matched to a gene; V was cut back by 6 bases and J by 6 bases. The germline CDR1 and CDR2 sequences are MDHEN and SYDVKM. There are 14 residues in the CDR3. CDR3 region: CASRGTGVTFEQYF. CDR3 in DNA: TGTGCCAGCAGAGGGACAGGGGTGACGTTCGAGCAGTACTTC.

The J gene is TRBJ2-1, the V gene TRBV6-5; 10 bases agree with TRBD2. The germline CDR1 and CDR2 sequences are MNHEY and SVGAGI. V gave up 5 bases and J gave up 8 bases; unmatched junction bases: 9. This CDR3 region has 15 residues. The CDR3 spells CASSIISGGWDEQFF. For the CDR3, the DNA is TGTGCCAGCAGTATTATTAGCGGGGGGTGGGATGAGCAGTTCTTC.

CDR3 amino acids: CASSPMGGSGETQYF. In DNA, the CDR3 is TGTGCCAGCAGCCCCATGGGCGGGAGTGGAGAGACCCAGTACTTC. The genes are TRBV6-2 or TRBV6-3 and TRBJ2-5; the match to TRBD2 covers 7 bases. V lost 6 bases and J lost 4; bases outside the gene matches: 11. Germline V gene lookup returns CDR1 MNHEY and CDR2 SVGEGT. The CDR3 spans 15 residues.

The rearrangement joins TRBV2 to TRBJ2-1; 10 bases agree with TRBD2. Per germline, CDR1 SNHLY and CDR2 FYNNEI. V was clipped by 4 bases and J by 6 bases; unmatched bases: 6. CDR3 length: 15 amino acids. CDR3 coding DNA: TGTGCCAGCAGTGGAAGTAGCGGGGGGACCAATGAGCAGTTCTTC. Translation gives CASSGSSGGTNEQFF. The whole variable domain, remainder taken from reference TRBV2 and TRBJ2-1, is EPEVTQTPSHQVTQMGQEVILRCVPISNHLYFYWYRQILGQKVEFLVSFYNNEISEKSEIFDDQFSVERPDGSNFTLKIRSTKLEDSAMYFCASSGSSGGTNEQFFGPGTRLTVL.

CDR3 nucleotide sequence: TGTGCCAGCAGCCCGGGGGTCGGGCGGGCCTACGAGCAGTACTTC. The encoded protein is CASSPGVGRAYEQYF. The gene calls are TRBV7-8 and TRBJ2-7, with a possible D match to TRBD2 (6 bases). There are 15 residues in the CDR3. Germline V lookup: CDR1 SGHVS, CDR2 FQNEAQ. The V end was cut by 5 bases, the J end by 2 bases, with 16 bases between.

This CDR3 is CASSQRGPNEQFF. DNA of the CDR3: TGTGCCAGCAGCCAGAGAGGGCCGAACGAGCAGTTCTTC. V usage is TRBV3-1 (or the pseudogene TRBV3-2) and J usage is TRBJ2-1; D might be TRBD2 (5 bases). The CDR3 has 13 amino acids. Germline V gives CDR1 LGHDT, CDR2 YNNKEL (reference sequence). Trimming pared 3 bases from V and 10 bases from J, leaving 13 bases between.

This chain uses TRBV7-9 with TRBJ1-1; D not resolved. The CDR3 runs to 12 residues. In germline, CDR1 is SEHNR, CDR2 FQNEAQ (reference sequence). V lost 2 bases and J lost 2, with 3 bases in between. CDR3 sequence reads: CASSLINTEAFF. In DNA form, the CDR3 reads TGTGCCAGCAGCTTAATAAACACTGAAGCTTTCTTT.

The V gene is TRBV18, the J gene TRBJ1-5, with D maybe TRBD1 (5 bases). Trimming cost V 3 bases and J 3 bases, with 15 bases left between them. The germline CDR1 and CDR2 sequences are KGHSH and LQKENI. This CDR3 spans 16 amino acids. CDR3: CASSPNQGGANQPQHF. CDR3 bases: TGTGCCAGCTCACCGAACCAGGGAGGCGCCAATCAGCCCCAGCATTTT.

This clone was seen just once. The chain carries TRBV3-1 (or the pseudogene TRBV3-2) and TRBJ2-2; 8 bases align to TRBD2. Germline CDR1 and CDR2: LGHDT and YNNKEL (reference sequence). The junction had 11 bases not matched to a gene; V was cut back by 5 bases and J by 6 bases. The CDR3 totals 16 residues. The CDR3 protein is CASSFASGSAAGELFF. Here the CDR3 DNA reads TGTGCCAGCAGCTTCGCCAGCGGGAGTGCTGCCGGGGAGCTGTTTTTT.

The chain's CDR3 is CASSLRTGPNQPQHF. The CDR3 bases are TGTGCCAGTAGTCTACGGACAGGGCCCAATCAGCCCCAGCATTTT. The rearrangement uses TRBV19 and TRBJ1-5; TRBD1 matches at 8 bases. This CDR3 has 15 residues. J was trimmed by 3 bases and V by 5 bases; bases with no gene match: 6. Germline V gives CDR1 LNHDA, CDR2 SQIVND (reference sequence).

The table lists this clone with a count of one. The gene calls are TRBV2 and TRBJ2-7; TRBD1 matches at 11 bases. The CDR3 is made up of 14 amino acids. Losses at the gene ends were 8 bases for V and 3 bases for J; bases not matched to a gene: 6. Germline-derived CDR1 and CDR2 are SNHLY and FYNNEI. The CDR3 protein is CASPRDRGNYEQYF. DNA for the CDR3: TGTGCCAGCCCCCGGGACAGGGGGAACTACGAGCAGTACTTC.

The chain is built from TRBV20-1 and TRBJ2-7; 8 nucleotides match TRBD2. The germline CDR1 and CDR2 sequences are DFQATT and SNEGSKA (reference sequence). CDR3 length: 11 amino acids. The V gene end was trimmed by 6 bases and the J gene end by 6 bases; junction bases not matched to a gene: 4. The chain's CDR3 is CSAAGGGEQYF. The CDR3 region has the DNA TGCAGTGCCGCGGGGGGAGGCGAGCAGTACTTC.

The gene calls are TRBV28 and TRBJ2-7, with 7 nucleotides matching TRBD1. From germline, CDR1 is MDHEN and CDR2 SYDVKM. There are 15 residues in the CDR3. The V segment lost 2 bases and the J segment 1 base; nucleotides outside the gene matches: 5. CDR3 sequence (DNA): TGTGCCAGCAGTTTAGCCCGGGACAGATCCTACGAGCAGTACTTC. Protein product: CASSLARDRSYEQYF. Full variable domain (rest looked up from reference TRBV28 and TRBJ2-7): DVKVTQSSRYLVKRTGEKVFLECVQDMDHENMFWYRQDPGLGLRLIYFSYDVKMKEKGDIPEGYSVSREKKERFSLILESASTNQTSMYLCASSLARDRSYEQYFGPGTRLTVT.

Here the CDR3 DNA reads TGTGCCAGCAGCTTACGAGGGGGCATTTACGCCACCGGGGAGCTGTTTTTT. This codes for CASSLRGGIYATGELFF. The chain recombines TRBV5-4 with TRBJ2-2, with 7 bases aligning to TRBD1. The CDR3 is 17 amino acids. V was clipped by 2 bases and J by 4 bases; unmatched bases: 11. CDR1 and CDR2 (germline): SGHNT, YYREEE (reference sequence).

The chain uses TRBV4-1 and TRBJ2-1; D call uncertain. V was clipped by 2 bases and J by 7 bases, with 15 bases between them. The CDR3 is 15 residues long. CDR1 is MGHRA and CDR2 is YSYEKL in the germline V gene. CDR3 protein: CASSQLETSLNEQFF. Here the CDR3 DNA reads TGCGCCAGCAGCCAACTGGAGACGTCATTGAATGAGCAGTTCTTC.